The subject of this entry is one T cell receptor beta chain. The table lists this clone with a few counts. Its antigen remains unidentified. No clone much larger than this one lies a single base away; base qualities are absent. The V end loses 4 bases and the J end loses 2 bases, and a stretch of 10 bases separates them. The CDR3 runs 14 residues from the cysteine to the phenylalanine. The sequence is cut down to CDR3 DNA, 42 bases in frame from base 1. CDR1 and CDR2, per the germline V gene, are SGHRS and YFSETQ. Pancreas tissue with chronic pancreatitis was obtained from patients having total pancreatectomy with islet autotransplantation (TPIAT). No known history of diabetes was present in the included chronic pancreatitis patients. For TCRbeta sequencing, genomic DNA was pulled straight from bulk pancreas tissue, skipping any T cell sorting. No particular cause of disease was identified in the patients with idiopathic chronic pancreatitis. At two US centers, pancreas tissues from patients and organ donors were collected on a consecutive basis.

This specimen belongs to a study of immune characteristics of hereditary and idiopathic chronic pancreatitis. Describing the broader study: The study profiled local pancreatic immune cells and TCRbeta repertoires in hereditary and idiopathic chronic pancreatitis compared with control organ donor pancreases. TCRbeta sequencing was performed on a few control pancreases, seven or eight hereditary chronic pancreatitis pancreases and about six idiopathic chronic pancreatitis pancreases. The gDNA-based approach was selected because minimal in vitro experimental manipulation of pancreas-infiltrating T cells was involved.

The study at large found these results: Because patient tissue could be obtained only at the time of TPIAT, immune findings may have been influenced by differences in disease duration. The study did not include chronic pancreatitis caused by alcohol use. Vbeta-Jbeta gene family usage, including TRBV10, TRBV19, TRBV23 and TRBV5, differed between hereditary and idiopathic chronic pancreatitis. Significantly increased TCRbeta repertoire diversity and reduced clonality were observed in both chronic pancreatitis groups relative to controls. Numbers of productive TCR rearrangements correlated positively with disease severity scores among fewer than 15 chronic pancreatitis patients.

Library preparation used the immunoSEQ multiplex PCR assay. From pancreatic genomic DNA, the TCRbeta CDR3 region along with adjacent sequences was amplified and then sequenced. As for the original processing: Repertoire diversity was measured as a mean normalized Shannon-Wiener index, alongside productive clonality and productive rearrangement counts. Control and chronic pancreatitis repertoire metrics were compared with the nonparametric Mann-Whitney U test. A shared clonotype was defined as a CDR3beta sequence with the same amino acid composition and length across subjects. TCRdb took this table from immuneACCESS and kept in-frame rearrangements with V and J called. Such tables lack part of the clones; where checked against another copy, unresolved V genes explain under half of the gap, and the rest is unexplained. That table is the source of V, J and clone size, and D and trimming were worked out from the DNA. The sample includes about 9,400 clones, with roughly 77% observed a single time. The leading ten clones occupy 13% to 15% of the sample.

Recombination joined TRBV5-1 with TRBJ1-5; the D gene is possibly TRBD1, with 5 bases matching. This receptor was obtained from a human donor with chronic pancreatitis. The specimen sequenced was pancreas tissue with idiopathic chronic pancreatitis. The cell subset or site label here, explained by the study, means: chronic pancreatitis without an identified cause. Here is the DNA: TGCGCCAGCAGCCGGGACGGAGGCAATCAGCCCCAGCATTTT. Its protein is CASSRDGGNQPQHF.